The present T cell receptor beta chain was sequenced within a study of blood T cell repertoires in COVID-19. Germline CDR1 SNHLY, CDR2 FYNNEI. V was clipped by 4 bases and J by 8 bases, with 11 bases between them. CDR3 length: 13 amino acids. Assay: immunoSEQ multiplex PCR; the TCRdb copy retains only in-frame clones and omits some. The sample shows about 240,000 clones, 83% of them seen only once. Material for sequencing was peripheral blood. V gene TRBV2 combines with J gene TRBJ1-4, with TRBD1 as a possible D gene (5 bases). This receptor was identified in a human donor in a cohort sampled during active COVID-19. This CDR3 reads CASSAGVGEKLFF. For the CDR3, the DNA is TGTGCCAGCAGTGCGGGGGTTGGAGAAAAACTGTTTTTT.